This entry features one T cell receptor (beta chain) sequence. The sample is drawn from a study of blood T cell repertoires in COVID-19. Background on the study: Samples came from the United States, Italy and Spain, spanning acute and convalescent COVID-19. PBMCs, B-cell-depleted T cells, or T cells were the source of the cDNA or gDNA that made up the material.

Under the authors' procedure: Using reference gene primer amplification, nucleated cell counts were estimated. Method: immunoSEQ multiplex PCR; TCRdb's copy keeps in-frame clones and lacks some. The V and J calls and clone size are taken from that table; D and trimming were inferred from the DNA. The sample consists of some 160,000 clones, approximately 84% of them appearing once. This TCR came from an older man with active or convalescent COVID-19. The sequenced sample consisted of peripheral blood.

The CDR3 bases are TGTGCCAGCAGTAGCGGGAGGGCCGAGACCCAGTACTTC. Its translation: CASSSGRAETQYF. J is TRBJ2-5 and V is TRBV2; 10 nucleotides line up with TRBD2. The CDR3 sequence is 13 residues long. V shed 5 bases and J 5 bases; nucleotides not matched to a gene: 2. Germline V gives CDR1 SNHLY, CDR2 FYNNEI. Variable domain in full (rest from reference TRBV2 and TRBJ2-5): EPEVTQTPSHQVTQMGQEVILRCVPISNHLYFYWYRQILGQKVEFLVSFYNNEISEKSEIFDDQFSVERPDGSNFTLKIRSTKLEDSAMYFCASSSGRAETQYFGPGTRLLVL.